The source of this T cell receptor beta chain is a study of cytomegalovirus exposure and HLA in healthy donors. Researchers ran the PCR with 60 Vbeta and 13 Jbeta primers. Produced via immunoSEQ multiplex PCR; TCRdb's table is partial and in-frame only. The table has some 130,000 clones, more than 70% seen once. Sequences were obtained from PBMCs. This TCR came from a male donor in good health and CMV-seropositive.

In nucleotides, the CDR3 is TGTGCCAGCAGTTACTCAGGGGCCACCATAAACATTCAGTACTTC. Its protein is CASSYSGATINIQYF. This chain joins TRBV6-6 and TRBJ2-4, with D possibly TRBD1 on 5 matching bases. V lost 0 bases and J lost 6, with 12 bases in between. Germline V CDR1 and CDR2: MNHNY, SVGAGI (reference sequence). CDR3 length: 15 residues.